The subject of this entry is one T cell receptor beta chain. The data were taken from a study of T cell changes during pregnancy in multiple sclerosis. Profiled with immunoSEQ multiplex PCR; TCRdb holds only in-frame clones, not every one. In the table there are under 90,000 clones, about nine tenths of which are singletons. Germline values: CDR1 LNHDA, CDR2 SQIVND (reference sequence). Trimming stripped 5 bases from V and 9 bases from J, with 23 bases between. The CDR3 length is 16 residues. The input for sequencing was peripheral blood, taken after pregnancy. The rearrangement joins TRBV19 to TRBJ2-1; the D gene is possibly TRBD2 (6 bases). This receptor was taken from a female donor in good health, enrolled as a control in a pregnancy study. The CDR3 loop reads CASSPYPRLVRGEQFF. DNA of the CDR3: TGTGCCAGTAGTCCCTACCCCAGACTAGTTCGTGGTGAGCAGTTCTTC.